Presented here are 27 T cell receptor beta chains from one specimen sequenced in a study of human T cells and chemical hapten exposure. Time point indicated: patch test 2, 6 weeks after DPC sensitization. Indicated treatment: therapeutic diphenylcyclopropenone sensitization with weekly scalp DPC. TCRdb itself ran the RACE reads through MiXCR, one entry per CDR3 protein. The table lists 350,000 to 400,000 distinct CDR3 sequences, about 6% of them singletons. The sample in question was whole blood, obtained in connection with sensitization to the hapten diphenylcyclopropenone (DPC). The origin of the receptors is a woman aged 18-29 years with alopecia areata. Some clones in this sample may be carry-over from other donors' samples.

A few counts support this clonotype. The rearrangement uses TRBV7-9 and TRBJ1-2; TRBD1 agrees at 10 bases. CDR1 is SEHNR and CDR2 is FQNEAQ in the germline V gene (reference sequence). Unmatched junction bases numbered 17, after V lost 6 bases and J lost 4 bases. The CDR3 loop spans 18 amino acids. CDR3 DNA: TGTGCCAGCAGTTCCGACAGGGGGCTTACCACCGCTACCTATGGCTACACCTTC. This encodes CASSSDRGLTTATYGYTF.

V and J are TRBV19 and TRBJ2-4; D might be TRBD2 (7 bases). CDR1 is LNHDA and CDR2 is SQIVND in the germline V gene (reference sequence). This CDR3 is 18 amino acids long. The V end was cut by 5 bases, the J end by 0 bases, with 20 bases between. CDR3 amino acids: CASSRGGGLQLAKNIQYF. The CDR3, as DNA: TGTGCCAGTAGTCGGGGCGGGGGCTTACAACTAGCCAAAAACATTCAGTACTTC.

This clonotype was found many times. V is TRBV12-3 or TRBV12-4 and J is TRBJ2-3; 11 bases map to TRBD2. This CDR3 is 16 amino acids long. The J segment lost 1 base and the V segment lost 3 bases, leaving 3 bases of the junction unmatched. In nucleotides, the CDR3 is TGTGCCAGCAGTTTCCTACTAGCGGGGGGCACAGATACGCAGTATTTT. Translating gives CASSFLLAGGTDTQYF.

The V call is TRBV10-3, the J call TRBJ2-7, with 10 bases identical to TRBD2. Germline CDR1 ENHRY, CDR2 SYGVKD. V was pared by 6 bases and J by 2 bases, with 10 bases of the junction left unmatched. This CDR3 contains 16 residues. CDR3 coding DNA: TGTGCCATCAGCGAAAACCCTAGCGGGGGTACCTACGAGCAGTACTTC. Residues: CAISENPSGGTYEQYF.

This clonotype showed up just a few times. This chain links TRBV6-1 with TRBJ1-6; D might be TRBD1 (6 bases). Trimming removed 3 bases from V and 12 bases from J, with 18 bases in between. There are 15 residues in the CDR3. Germline V gene sequence: CDR1 MNHNS, CDR2 SASEGT. The CDR3 loop reads CASSDTGHPWEPLHF. CDR3 in DNA: TGTGCCAGCAGTGACACAGGGCACCCTTGGGAACCCCTCCACTTT.

The sample holds many counts of this clonotype. The chain carries TRBV10-3 and TRBJ1-1; D is uncertain. Per germline, CDR1 ENHRY and CDR2 SYGVKD. V lost 3 bases and J lost 1, with 6 bases in between. The CDR3 length is 13 residues. For the CDR3, the DNA is TGTGCCATCAGTGAAAGCGCGAACACTGAAGCTTTCTTT. Its protein is CAISESANTEAFF.

This clonotype was counted a few times. The chain has TRBV29-1 and TRBJ2-1, with D unclear. Germline CDR1 is SQVTM and CDR2 is ANQGSEA. The CDR3 runs to 12 residues. Trimming stripped 1 base from V and 9 bases from J, with 10 bases between. CDR3: CSVEGAVSEQFF. CDR3 in DNA: TGCAGCGTTGAAGGAGCCGTAAGTGAGCAGTTCTTC.

This clonotype was found many times. This chain links TRBV29-1 with TRBJ1-1, with TRBD1 as a possible D gene (6 bases). The germline gives CDR1 SQVTM, CDR2 ANQGSEA. CDR3 length: 13 amino acids. V lost 6 bases and J lost 7, with 18 bases in between. The CDR3 DNA reads TGCAGCGTACGGGACAACCCGGGGTTTGAAGCTTTCTTT. Protein sequence: CSVRDNPGFEAFF.

This clonotype was observed at least ten times. The genes are TRBV7-2 and TRBJ2-4; 10 positions agree with TRBD2. The germline CDR1 and CDR2 sequences are SGHTA and FQGNSA. The CDR3 is made up of 15 amino acids. V dropped 2 bases and J dropped 8; count of bases not matched to a gene: 6. The chain's CDR3 is CASSLSGLADDIQYF. The CDR3 DNA is TGTGCCAGCAGCTTATCCGGACTAGCGGATGACATTCAGTACTTC.

This chain links TRBV5-1 with TRBJ2-6; D is unclear. CDR3 size: 15 residues. Deletions cut 3 bases from V and 2 bases from J, with 9 bases between. The germline V gene has CDR1 SGHRS and CDR2 YFSETQ. The CDR3 protein is CASSSLPTGANVLTF. CDR3 nucleotides: TGCGCCAGCAGCTCCCTGCCGACTGGGGCCAACGTCCTGACTTTC. The full variable domain, rest sourced from reference TRBV5-1 and TRBJ2-6, is KAGVTQTPRYLIKTRGQQVTLSCSPISGHRSVSWYQQTPGQGLQFLFEYFSETQRNKGNFPGRFSGRQFSNSRSEMNVSTLELGDSALYLCASSSLPTGANVLTFGAGSRLTVL.

The V gene is TRBV18, the J gene TRBJ1-2, with 8 bases matching TRBD1. The CDR3 runs 16 residues. From germline, CDR1 is KGHSH and CDR2 LQKENI. Trimming cost V 2 bases and J 3 bases; bases outside gene matches: 8. Written as DNA, the CDR3 is TGTGCCAGCTCACCAGTCCAGGACAGGGTGGACTATGGCTACACCTTC. Protein: CASSPVQDRVDYGYTF.

This clonotype showed up just a few times. The chain is built from TRBV7-9 and TRBJ2-3; no reliable D call. V was shortened by 6 bases and J by 2 bases, with 15 bases between the two germline ends. Germline values: CDR1 SEHNR, CDR2 FQNEAQ (reference sequence). This CDR3 spans 15 amino acids. In DNA, the CDR3 is TGTGCCAGCAGAATAGTGGTTACTAACACAGATACGCAGTATTTT. Its translation: CASRIVVTNTDTQYF.

This chain joins TRBV12-3 or TRBV12-4 and TRBJ1-3, with no clear D. The CDR3 spans 15 residues. V lost 7 bases, J lost 0 bases, and 13 bases lay in between. The CDR3 DNA follows: TGTGCCAGCACCCCGACATATAGCTCTGGAAACACCATATATTTT. Translated, it gives CASTPTYSSGNTIYF.

This clonotype has at least ten counts. The V call is TRBV6-6, the J call TRBJ1-1, with D maybe TRBD1 (5 bases). In germline, CDR1 is MNHNY, CDR2 SVGAGI (reference sequence). The length of the CDR3 is 15 residues. With 3 bases removed from V and 0 bases from J, the gap between germline ends came to 11 bases. The CDR3, as DNA: TGTGCCAGCAGTTATAAGTGGGGGATGAACACTGAAGCTTTCTTT. Translating gives CASSYKWGMNTEAFF.

The V call is TRBV20-1, the J call TRBJ2-7, with 7 bases lining up with TRBD1. The trim removed 4 bases at V and 7 bases at J, leaving 7 bases unmatched. Looked up from germline, CDR1 is DFQATT and CDR2 is SNEGSKA (reference sequence). The CDR3 sequence is 12 residues long. CDR3 coding DNA: TGCAGTGCTACAGGGGGTTTGAGGGAGCAGTACTTC. It is translated as CSATGGLREQYF.

The rearrangement uses TRBV11-1 and TRBJ2-7; 8 nucleotides match TRBD2. This CDR3 region has 13 residues. The J segment lost 4 bases and the V segment lost 3 bases, leaving 2 bases of the junction unmatched. Germline V gene data show CDR1 as SGHAT and CDR2 as FQDESV (reference sequence). CDR3 DNA sequence: TGTGCCAGCAGCTTCGGACTAGCTTACGAGCAGTACTTC. Its translation: CASSFGLAYEQYF.

V and J are TRBV6-2 or TRBV6-3 and TRBJ2-7, with a tentative D call TRBD1 (5 bases). CDR1 is MNHEY and CDR2 is SVGEGT in the germline V gene. The CDR3 runs 14 residues. V was clipped by 2 bases and J by 6 bases, with 14 bases between them. The CDR3 spells CASSYAREGAEQYF. The CDR3 coding sequence is TGTGCCAGCAGTTACGCCAGGGAAGGGGCCGAGCAGTACTTC.

This clonotype was seen a few times. The CDR3 sequence is CASSGGQTSTDTQYF. The CDR3 DNA sequence: TGTGCCAGCAGTGGGGGACAAACTAGCACAGATACGCAGTATTTT. The chain has TRBV2 and TRBJ2-3, with D possibly TRBD1 on 6 matching bases. V lost 4 bases to trimming and J lost 0 bases, with 11 bases between them. Germline V lookup: CDR1 SNHLY, CDR2 FYNNEI. This CDR3 contains 15 residues. Full variable domain (remainder filled in from reference TRBV2 and TRBJ2-3): EPEVTQTPSHQVTQMGQEVILRCVPISNHLYFYWYRQILGQKVEFLVSFYNNEISEKSEIFDDQFSVERPDGSNFTLKIRSTKLEDSAMYFCASSGGQTSTDTQYFGPGTRLTVL.

A few counts support this clonotype. This chain links TRBV6-2 or TRBV6-3 with TRBJ2-1; 8 positions match TRBD1. Looked up from germline, CDR1 is MNHEY and CDR2 is SVGEGT. The CDR3 has 13 amino acids. Trimming cost V 6 bases and J 4 bases; bases outside gene matches: 2. CDR3 in DNA: TGTGCCAGCAGCCGGGACAGGTACAATGAGCAGTTCTTC. This encodes CASSRDRYNEQFF.

This clonotype was counted ten times or more. The V call is TRBV28, the J call TRBJ2-2; D is undetermined. CDR1 is MDHEN and CDR2 is SYDVKM in the germline V gene. Trimming cost V 2 bases and J 1 base, with 8 bases left between them. This CDR3 region has 15 residues. The DNA for the CDR3 is TGTGCCAGCAGTTTAGATAGACGGAACACCGGGGAGCTGTTTTTT. It codes for CASSLDRRNTGELFF.

This clonotype was counted many times. The junction departs from germline at one end; a sequencing error may be responsible. The V call is TRBV4-2, the J call TRBJ2-7, with D perhaps TRBD1 or TRBD2 (5 bases each). Germline V gives CDR1 LGHNA, CDR2 YNFKEQ. The CDR3 spans 16 residues. CDR3 sequence (DNA): TGTGCCAGCAGCCCCTCCGGGGCAGGGCGGTCCAACGAACAGTACTTC. This encodes CASSPSGAGRSNEQYF.

This clonotype was detected only a few times. The chain is built from TRBV7-9 and TRBJ1-2; D not certain. Trimming removed 5 bases from V and 5 bases from J, with 12 bases in between. The CDR3 has 13 amino acids. Looked up from germline, CDR1 is SEHNR and CDR2 is FQNEAQ (reference sequence). This CDR3 is CASSPTVEYGYTF. The CDR3 DNA is TGTGCCAGCAGCCCCACAGTAGAGTATGGCTACACCTTC.

A few counts support this clonotype. V usage is TRBV11-3 and J usage is TRBJ2-3; tentative D call: TRBD1 (6 bases). V dropped 4 bases and J dropped 0 bases, with 14 bases sitting between them. The germline gives CDR1 SGHNT, CDR2 YENEEA. The length of the CDR3 is 16 residues. The CDR3 reads CASSSGTYSSTDTQYF. In DNA form, the CDR3 reads TGTGCCAGCAGCTCGGGGACATACTCTAGCACAGATACGCAGTATTTT.

The V and J genes are TRBV11-2 and TRBJ2-3; perhaps TRBD1 as D (5 bases). This CDR3 has 15 residues. Between the trimmed V and J ends, which lost 3 bases and 6 bases, there was a span of 16 bases. Germline-derived CDR1 and CDR2 are SGHAT and FQNNGV. The CDR3 DNA sequence: TGTGCCAGCAGCTTCGACCGGCAGGGATTCGATACGCAGTATTTT. It codes for CASSFDRQGFDTQYF.

This clonotype was seen a few times. The chain couples TRBV7-9 to TRBJ1-3; TRBD1 might be the D (5 bases). Germline V lookup: CDR1 SEHNR, CDR2 FQNEAQ (reference sequence). The CDR3 sequence is 16 residues long. V was shortened by 3 bases and J by 2 bases, with 14 bases between the two germline ends. CDR3 in DNA: TGTGCCAGCAGCTTTGACAGATCTTTCCCTGGAAACACCATATATTTT. It specifies CASSFDRSFPGNTIYF.

Ten or more counts support this clonotype. V gene TRBV4-2 combines with J gene TRBJ1-1, with D unclear. Trimming left V 1 base short and J 3 bases short, with 18 bases between. The CDR3 extends over 17 amino acids. Germline CDR1 reads LGHNA; CDR2 reads YNFKEQ. CDR3 nucleotide sequence: TGTGCCAGCAGCCAAGTTCACGAATTGACCGAGCACACTGAAGCTTTCTTT. Translating it yields CASSQVHELTEHTEAFF.

This rearrangement joins TRBV4-3 to TRBJ2-5, with 7 bases aligning to TRBD2. The CDR3 consists of 16 residues. Germline V gene lookup returns CDR1 LGHNA and CDR2 YSLEER. With V trimmed by 3 bases and J by 2 bases, 9 bases remained unmatched. The CDR3, as DNA: TGCGCCAGCAGCCAGGTGGGACTACAAAATCAAGAGACCCAGTACTTC. Translated: CASSQVGLQNQETQYF.